Listed below are T cell receptor beta chains from one sample, sequenced in a study of blood T cell repertoires in COVID-19. The repertoire was sequenced with immunoSEQ multiplex PCR; TCRdb's copy has only in-frame clones and lacks some. The sample includes about 160,000 clones, roughly 85% of them seen just once. The sequenced sample consisted of peripheral blood. These receptors came from a woman aged 80 or older with active or convalescent COVID-19. Both conserved end residues are part of each CDR3. A D gene is named only where the DNA matches it firmly. Clone size is shown for a subset of rows, as once, few, many or a class of expanded clone.

clone size,J gene,D gene,V gene,CDR3 length,CDR3 DNA,CDR3 protein
.,TRBJ2-1,TRBD2,TRBV18,16,TGTGCCAGCTCACCGCTCCTAGCGGGAGTGGTCAATGAGCAGTTCTTC,CASSPLLAGVVNEQFF
.,TRBJ2-5,TRBD2,TRBV5-1,16,TGCGCCAGCAGCACGATGACTAGCGGGAGGGAAGAGACCCAGTACTTC,CASSTMTSGREETQYF
.,TRBJ2-7,.,TRBV5-6,15,TGTGCCAGCAGCTTGGGTCAGAAATTATCCTACGAGCAGTACTTC,CASSLGQKLSYEQYF
few,TRBJ1-6,TRBD1,TRBV5-1,13,TGCGCCGGCCGGGACAGGGGTTCTTCACCCCTCCACTTT,CAGRDRGSSPLHF
.,TRBJ1-3,.,TRBV30,14,TGTGCCTGGAGGACGAGGGTCTCTGGAAACACCATATATTTT,CAWRTRVSGNTIYF
.,TRBJ2-1,TRBD2,TRBV28,16,TGTGCCAGCGCAAAACTAGCGGGGACTACATACAATGAGCAGTTCTTC,CASAKLAGTTYNEQFF
few,TRBJ1-1,.,TRBV19,14,TGTGCCAGTAGTATAAGTAGTCCGGGCACTGAAGCTTTCTTT,CASSISSPGTEAFF
.,TRBJ2-1,TRBD2,TRBV5-1,16,TGCGCCAGCAGCTTGGTTGTAGCGGGAGCTGACAATGAGCAGTTCTTC,CASSLVVAGADNEQFF
.,TRBJ2-1,TRBD2,TRBV24-1,14,TGTGCCACCAGCGGGAGGGGCTCCTACAATGAGCAGTTCTTC,CATSGRGSYNEQFF
many,TRBJ2-7,TRBD1,TRBV30,13,TGTGCCTGGGATAGACAGGGGTGGTACGAGCAGTACTTC,CAWDRQGWYEQYF
.,TRBJ1-1,.,TRBV2,13,TGTGCCAGCAGGCCGACACTGAACACTGAAGCTTTCTTT,CASRPTLNTEAFF
.,TRBJ2-2,TRBD1,TRBV5-1,16,TGCGCCAGCAGCTTGGCCGTCACAGGGGACACCGGGGAGCTGTTTTTT,CASSLAVTGDTGELFF
.,TRBJ2-1,.,TRBV29-1,15,TGCAGCGTTGAAGTGGGGCTAGGACAGCACAATGAGCAGTTCTTC,CSVEVGLGQHNEQFF
.,TRBJ1-5,.,TRBV19,14,TGTGCCAGTAGTATAGAGGCCCATAATCAGCCCCAGCATTTT,CASSIEAHNQPQHF
few,TRBJ1-2,.,TRBV5-1,15,TGCGCCAGCAGCTTGGGTTCACTGCCTAACTATGGCTACACCTTC,CASSLGSLPNYGYTF
many,TRBJ1-2,.,TRBV6-5,13,TGTGCCAGCAGTTACGGGCCAGGGTTTGGCTACACCTTC,CASSYGPGFGYTF
.,TRBJ1-1,.,TRBV5-1,13,TGCGCCAGCAGCTTGGTACTAGGGTACGAAGCTTTCTTT,CASSLVLGYEAFF
.,TRBJ2-1,.,TRBV9,12,TGTGCCAGCAGCGTAGATGTCGGTGAGCAGTTCTTC,CASSVDVGEQFF
.,TRBJ1-2,TRBD1,TRBV5-1,14,TGCGCCAGCAGCCAGGACAGGGGGTGGGACGGCTACACCTTC,CASSQDRGWDGYTF
.,TRBJ2-7,TRBD2,TRBV5-1,18,TGCGCCAGCATGCCCGGACCAGCGGGAGGATTGGTCTCCTACGAGCAGTACTTC,CASMPGPAGGLVSYEQYF
.,TRBJ1-1,TRBD1,TRBV2,14,TGTGCCAGCTGCGGACAGGGGTCGAACACTGAAGCTTTCTTT,CASCGQGSNTEAFF
.,TRBJ1-1,.,TRBV21-1,9,TGTGCCAGCGTGGCAGAAGCTTTCTTT,CASVAEAFF
.,TRBJ2-5,TRBD2,TRBV5-1,15,TGCGCCAGCAGCTTGTTTCTAGCGGGAGAAGAGACCCAGTACTTC,CASSLFLAGEETQYF
.,TRBJ1-2,.,TRBV25-1,14,TGTGCCAGCAGTGAAGCCGGACGGGGCTATGGCTACACCTTC,CASSEAGRGYGYTF
.,TRBJ2-1,TRBD2,TRBV6-5,13,TGTGCCACGGGGACTAGCAGAAACAATGAGCAGTTCTTC,CATGTSRNNEQFF
.,TRBJ1-5,TRBD1,TRBV5-1,14,TGCGCCAGCAGCGCCGGGACAGAGAACTCAGCCCCAGCATTT,CASSAGTENSAPAF
once,TRBJ2-3,TRBD1,TRBV7-8,15,TGTGCCAGCAGCTTAACGTACGACAGGGCAGATACGCAGTATTTT,CASSLTYDRADTQYF
.,TRBJ1-1,TRBD1,TRBV3-1/TRBV3-2,17,TGTGCCAGCAGCCAAGGGATGACAGGGCTTACGAACACTGAAGCTTTCTTT,CASSQGMTGLTNTEAFF
.,TRBJ2-7,TRBD2,TRBV7-9,15,TGTGCCAGCAGTCCCCCGGGGGGACGCTCCTACGAGCAGTACTTC,CASSPPGGRSYEQYF
.,TRBJ1-2,.,TRBV15,15,TGTGCCACCAGCAGAGGACGGAAGCGTGTGTGGGGCTACACCTTC,CATSRGRKRVWGYTF
.,TRBJ2-1,TRBD2,TRBV27,16,TGTGCCAGCAGTCTAGGACTAGCTTTCTCCTACAATGAGCAGTTCTTC,CASSLGLAFSYNEQFF
.,TRBJ2-2,.,TRBV5-1,13,TGCGCCAGCACCCGAGAGAACACCGGGGAGCTGTTTTTT,CASTRENTGELFF
.,TRBJ1-5,.,TRBV28,12,TGTGCCGGAGCAGGGCCTAATCAGCCCCAGCATTTT,CAGAGPNQPQHF
.,TRBJ2-3,.,TRBV5-4,14,TGTGCCAGCAGCTCGCGACAGGGAGGAGATACGCAGTATTTT,CASSSRQGGDTQYF
.,TRBJ2-7,.,TRBV4-1,13,TGCGCCAGCAGCCAAAATCTCGGGGACGAGCAGTACTTC,CASSQNLGDEQYF
.,TRBJ2-1,.,TRBV10-1,15,TGCGCCAGCAGTGAGTCTCCGGCTCGGGGGAATGAGCAGTTCTTC,CASSESPARGNEQFF
.,TRBJ1-4,.,TRBV5-1,13,TGCGCCAGTCAGGGGTCAACTAATGAAAAACTGTTTTTT,CASQGSTNEKLFF
.,TRBJ2-1,.,TRBV6-6,14,TGTGCCAGCAAGGGGGAGAATTCCTACAATGAGCAGTTCTTC,CASKGENSYNEQFF
.,TRBJ1-2,TRBD1,TRBV18,15,TGTGCCAGCTCACCACTGGTCGACAGGGCTTATGGCTACACCTTC,CASSPLVDRAYGYTF
once,TRBJ1-2,.,TRBV6-5,15,TGTGCCAGCAGCCCCAACAGCCGGCCCAACTATGGCTACACCTTC,CASSPNSRPNYGYTF